A selection of T cell receptor beta chains follows, all from one sample in a study of vaccination effects on CD4 cells after COVID-19. Their cognate antigens are unknown. Data came from immunoSEQ multiplex PCR; TCRdb stores just in-frame clones and leaves some out. The sample contains approximately 37,000 clones, around two thirds of which appear only once. Sequenced material: CD4+ T cells from PBMCs cultured without peptide, taken after COVID-19 vaccination. Every receptor here comes from a human donor who received a COVID-19 vaccine. Both conserved end residues are part of each CDR3. The D gene is left open where the match is weak. Clone size is shown for a subset of rows, as once, few, many or a class of expanded clone.

J gene	clone size	V gene	D gene	CDR3 DNA	CDR3 protein
TRBJ2-6	few	TRBV18	-	TGTGCCAGCTCACCTCCCAGTCGGGGGGCCAACGTCCTGACTTTC	CASSPPSRGANVLTF
TRBJ2-6	-	TRBV29-1	-	TGCAGCGTCGGAGGCGCTGGGGCCAACGTCCTGACTTTC	CSVGGAGANVLTF
TRBJ2-3	-	TRBV5-8	-	-	CASSFRGRTDTQYF
TRBJ2-5	few	TRBV27	-	TGTGCCTGTCTGGGGGGAGGGGGAGAGACCCAGTACTTC	CACLGGGGETQYF
TRBJ2-7	-	TRBV11-2	-	TGTGCCAGCAGCTCCGGGACAAGGGCCTACGAGCAGTACTTC	CASSSGTRAYEQYF
TRBJ1-5	few	TRBV19	-	TGTGCCAGTAGTATCCTTCGGGACGGAACCGGTCAGCCCCAGCATTTT	CASSILRDGTGQPQHF
TRBJ2-5	-	TRBV21-1	-	TGTGCCAGCAGCAATGTGCAGCTCCAAGAGACCCAGTACTTC	CASSNVQLQETQYF
TRBJ2-5	-	TRBV28	-	TGTGCCAGCAGTTTATGGGGGGAGAAGCCAGAGACCCAGTACTTC	CASSLWGEKPETQYF
TRBJ1-6	-	TRBV6-5	TRBD1	TGTGCCAGCAGCGACAGGGGGAAGAATTCACCCCTCCACTTT	CASSDRGKNSPLHF
TRBJ1-1	-	TRBV5-6	-	TGTGCCAGCAGTCAGCGGTGGGGACGAGCTTTCTTT	CASSQRWGRAFF
TRBJ1-1	-	TRBV12-3/TRBV12-4	TRBD1	TGTGCCAGCAGTTTTGACAGGGGAGAAGCTTTCTTT	CASSFDRGEAFF
TRBJ2-1	-	TRBV6-5	-	TGTGCCAGCGCCCCCCATAGTAATGAGCAGTTCTTC	CASAPHSNEQFF
TRBJ2-5	-	TRBV21-1	-	TGTGCCAGCAGCAAGGCCGAGCTACAGACCCAGTACTTC	CASSKAELQTQYF
TRBJ2-7	-	TRBV5-4	-	TGTGCCAGCAGCTCCTCCCCTGGGGCTACCTCGAGGGGAGAGCAGTACTTC	CASSSSPGATSRGEQYF
TRBJ2-7	-	TRBV12-3/TRBV12-4	-	TGTGCCAGCAGCCAAGGGAATTACGAGCAGTACTTC	CASSQGNYEQYF
TRBJ2-1	-	TRBV27	TRBD1	TGTGCCAGCAGTTCGCCTATACAGGGGACTGAGCAGTTCTTC	CASSSPIQGTEQFF
TRBJ2-1	few	TRBV11-2	-	TGTGCCAGCAGCGTAGAGTGGAATGAGCAGTTCTTC	CASSVEWNEQFF
TRBJ1-1	-	TRBV20-1	TRBD1	TGCAGTGCTAGTTTCAGGGGGGACACTGAAGCTTTCTTT	CSASFRGDTEAFF
TRBJ1-4	-	TRBV5-8	-	TGTGCCAGCAGCATGACAACTAAACTGTTTTTT	CASSMTTKLFF
TRBJ1-1	-	TRBV4-1	-	TGCGCCAGCAGCCAAATGGAGAACACTGAAGCTTTCTTT	CASSQMENTEAFF
TRBJ1-6	-	TRBV27	TRBD1	TGTGCCAGCAGTGATCGACAGGGGACTTCACCCCTCCACTTT	CASSDRQGTSPLHF
TRBJ1-3	once	TRBV4-1	-	TGCGCCAGCAGCCATCCTACTCACCTCCTCCTGAGACAGGAGGGAAACACCATATATTTT	CASSHPTHLLLRQEGNTIYF
TRBJ2-7	-	TRBV3-1/TRBV3-2	TRBD2	TGTGCCAGCAGCCACGTTGCCGCTAGCGGGAGTACCTTGTGGAAAGAACAAGAGCAGTACTTC	CASSHVAASGSTLWKEQEQYF
TRBJ1-1	medium-sized	TRBV7-9	-	TGTGCCAGCAGCGTGGGAGTGGGCACTGAAGCTTTCTTT	CASSVGVGTEAFF
TRBJ1-2	-	TRBV4-1	-	TGCGCCAGCAGCCTGGGTGGGGGACAAGCTAACTATGGCTACACCTTC	CASSLGGGQANYGYTF
TRBJ1-5	-	TRBV3-1/TRBV3-2	-	TGTGCCAGCAGCCATCAAGATCGGCCCCAGCATTTT	CASSHQDRPQHF
TRBJ1-6	few	TRBV27	TRBD1	TGTGCCAGCGGGGGAATGGACAGGGTCTATAATTCACCCCTCCACTTT	CASGGMDRVYNSPLHF
TRBJ2-2	-	TRBV9	TRBD1	TGTGCCAGCAGCGCGAGGGGACAGGGGGCAGCCGGGGAGCTGTTTTTT	CASSARGQGAAGELFF
TRBJ1-2	-	TRBV19	-	TGTGCCAGTAGTCCCCAGGGCAAGAACTATGGCTACACCTTC	CASSPQGKNYGYTF
TRBJ1-4	-	TRBV3-1/TRBV3-2	-	TGTGCCAGCAGCCAAGGGCAGGGAAATGAAAAACTGTTTTTT	CASSQGQGNEKLFF
TRBJ2-1	few	TRBV5-1	-	TGCGCCAGCAGCTTCGGCGAGGGGCTCTACAATGAGCAGTTCTTC	CASSFGEGLYNEQFF
TRBJ1-3	-	TRBV6-6	-	TGTGCCAGCAGTTACTCTCCGGACGGCGGAAACACCATATATTTT	CASSYSPDGGNTIYF
TRBJ1-1	-	TRBV6-4	-	TGTGCCAGCAGTGAGGTGAACACTGAAGCTTTCTTT	CASSEVNTEAFF
TRBJ1-5	-	TRBV6-2/TRBV6-3	-	TGTGCCAGCAGTTACTCTCAAGGGGCTGGCAATCAGCCCCAGCATTTT	CASSYSQGAGNQPQHF
TRBJ2-1	once	TRBV24-1	TRBD2	TGTGCCACCAGTGAAAGTGGGGGTGCGGGAGGCGTGTATGAGCAGTTCTTC	CATSESGGAGGVYEQFF
TRBJ1-2	-	TRBV7-9	-	TGTGCCAGCAGCACCCGACAGGATCTGATTGCCACTAACTATGGCTACACCTTC	CASSTRQDLIATNYGYTF
TRBJ1-1	-	TRBV12-3/TRBV12-4	-	TGTGCCAGCAGTTTTATGTTTGGTTACCAAGCTTTCTTT	CASSFMFGYQAFF
TRBJ1-4	-	TRBV2	-	TGTGCCAGCAGTTCCGAGGATGGCGAAAAACTGTTTTTT	CASSSEDGEKLFF
TRBJ2-7	-	TRBV28	TRBD1	TGTGCCAGCAGTTTGTATCACTCCGGGACAGGTAAATACGAGCAGTACTTC	CASSLYHSGTGKYEQYF
TRBJ1-6	few	TRBV7-9	-	TGTGCCAGCAGCTTAGGGGCAGATAATTCACCCCTCCACTTT	CASSLGADNSPLHF
TRBJ1-5	-	TRBV27	TRBD1	TGTGCCAGCAGTTACAGTACCGGGACAGGGCCCCAGCCCCAGCATTTT	CASSYSTGTGPQPQHF
TRBJ2-7	-	TRBV10-3	-	TGTGCCATCAGGGCGGGACAGAACGAGCAGTACTTC	CAIRAGQNEQYF
TRBJ2-2	-	TRBV19	TRBD1	TGTGCCAGTAGGAACCGGGACAGGGGCGCGAACACCGGGGAGCTGTTTTTT	CASRNRDRGANTGELFF
TRBJ2-7	once	TRBV6-5	TRBD1	TGTGCCAGCAGTTACAGTGGACAGGGCTCCTACGAGCAGTACTTC	CASSYSGQGSYEQYF
TRBJ2-7	-	TRBV5-1	-	TGCGCCAGCAGCTTGGACTCGGGCTACGAGCAGTACTTC	CASSLDSGYEQYF
TRBJ2-3	-	TRBV11-2	TRBD2	TGTGCCAGCAGTTCCGGGACTAGCGGAGGCACAGATACGCAGTATTTT	CASSSGTSGGTDTQYF
TRBJ1-5	-	TRBV27	TRBD1	TGTGCCAGCAGTTTCGACAGGGGACCCAATCAGCCCCAGCATTTT	CASSFDRGPNQPQHF
TRBJ2-3	-	TRBV6-5	-	TGTGCCAGCAGTTATGGGGTGGTTGCGGATACGCAGTATTTT	CASSYGVVADTQYF
TRBJ1-1	-	TRBV10-1	TRBD1	TGCGCCAGCAGTTCAGGACAGGGTGGATCAGCTTTCTTT	CASSSGQGGSAFF
TRBJ1-4	-	TRBV2	TRBD1	TGTGCCAGCAGCCCAGACAGGGGAAGAAATGAAAAACTGTTTTTT	CASSPDRGRNEKLFF
TRBJ2-6	once	TRBV3-1/TRBV3-2	-	TGTGCCAGCAGCCCCTCCCTCTCTGGGGCCAACGTCCTGACTTTC	CASSPSLSGANVLTF
TRBJ1-5	-	TRBV7-9	TRBD1	TGTGCCAGCAGCCGACAGGGAAGCAATCAGCCCCAGCATTTT	CASSRQGSNQPQHF